The clone carrying this T cell receptor (beta chain) occurred once. Original handling: Reference gene primer amplification yielded estimated nucleated cell counts. Profiled with immunoSEQ multiplex PCR; TCRdb holds only in-frame clones, not every one. The V and J calls and clone size were taken over from that table, and D and trimming were inferred from the DNA. The data contain 85,000 to 100,000 clones, roughly 90% of them singletons. The entry originates in a study of blood T cell repertoires in COVID-19. Overall study context: Collection of acute and convalescent COVID-19 samples took place in the United States, Italy and Spain. T cells, B-cell-depleted T cells, or PBMCs provided the cDNA or gDNA that served as material.

The ends were cut back, 3 bases at V and 4 bases at J, with 7 bases in the middle. Germline V gene lookup returns CDR1 MNHNS and CDR2 SASEGT. The CDR3 length is 13 residues. The TCR originated in a man aged 55-75 years with acute or convalescent COVID-19. The chain carries TRBV6-1 and TRBJ1-5, with no clear D. Sample: peripheral blood. Here the CDR3 reads CASSDLRNQPQHF. CDR3 in DNA: TGTGCCAGCAGTGACCTCAGAAATCAGCCCCAGCATTTT.